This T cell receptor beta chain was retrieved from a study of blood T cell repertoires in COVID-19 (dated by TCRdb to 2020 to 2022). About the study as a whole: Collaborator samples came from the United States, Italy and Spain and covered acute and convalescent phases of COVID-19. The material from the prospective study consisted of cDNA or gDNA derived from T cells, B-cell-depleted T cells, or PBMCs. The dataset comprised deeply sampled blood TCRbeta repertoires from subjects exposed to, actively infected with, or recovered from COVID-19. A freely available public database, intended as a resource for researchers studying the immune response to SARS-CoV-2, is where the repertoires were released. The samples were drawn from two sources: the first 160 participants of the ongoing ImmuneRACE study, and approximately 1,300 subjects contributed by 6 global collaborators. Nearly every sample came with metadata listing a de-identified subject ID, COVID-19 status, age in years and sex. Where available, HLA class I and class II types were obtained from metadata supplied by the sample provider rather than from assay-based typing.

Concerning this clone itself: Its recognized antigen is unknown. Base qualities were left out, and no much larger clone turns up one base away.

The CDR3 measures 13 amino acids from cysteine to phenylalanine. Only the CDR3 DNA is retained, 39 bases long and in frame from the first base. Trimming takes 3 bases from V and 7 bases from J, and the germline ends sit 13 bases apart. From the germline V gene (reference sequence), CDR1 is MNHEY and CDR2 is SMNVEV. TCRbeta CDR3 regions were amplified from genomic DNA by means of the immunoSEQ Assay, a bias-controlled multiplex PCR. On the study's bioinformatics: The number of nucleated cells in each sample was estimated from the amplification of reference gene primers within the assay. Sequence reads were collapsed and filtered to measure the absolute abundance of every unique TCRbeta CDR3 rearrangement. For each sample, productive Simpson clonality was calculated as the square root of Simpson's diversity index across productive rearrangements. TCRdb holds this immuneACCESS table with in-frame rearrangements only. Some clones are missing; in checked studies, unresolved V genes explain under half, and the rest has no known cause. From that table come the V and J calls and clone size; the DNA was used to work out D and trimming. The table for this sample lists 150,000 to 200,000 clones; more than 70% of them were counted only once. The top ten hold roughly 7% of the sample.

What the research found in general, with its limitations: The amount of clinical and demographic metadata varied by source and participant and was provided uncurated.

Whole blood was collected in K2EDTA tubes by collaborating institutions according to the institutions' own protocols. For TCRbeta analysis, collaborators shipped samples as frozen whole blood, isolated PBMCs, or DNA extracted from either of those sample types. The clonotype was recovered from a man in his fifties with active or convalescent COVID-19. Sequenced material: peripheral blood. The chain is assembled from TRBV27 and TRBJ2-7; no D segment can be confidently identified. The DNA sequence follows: TGTGCCAGCAGTTTTACCCCGGTCGGGGAGCAGTACTTC. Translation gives CASSFTPVGEQYF.